This passage covers 11 T cell receptor beta chains from one sample sequenced in a study of CD8 T cells in ankylosing spondylitis. Findings of the study overall: Seemingly distinctive of ankylosing spondylitis blood was a TCR beta motif formed by eight highly homologous variants.

TCRdb ran MiXCR on the 5' RACE reads and lists one entry per CDR3 protein. The top ten hold roughly 3.3% of the sample, which has 500,000 or so distinct CDR3 sequences, over 4% seen once. Their recognized antigens are unknown. The sequenced sample consisted of blood, either unsorted or a sorted T cell fraction (not recorded which). These receptors were obtained from a male donor with ankylosing spondylitis.

There are many counts of this clonotype. The rearrangement uses TRBV20-1 and TRBJ2-7, with a tentative D call TRBD1 (5 bases). The CDR3 covers 12 residues. CDR1 DFQATT and CDR2 SNEGSKA come from the germline V gene (reference sequence). CDR3 nucleotide sequence: TGCAGCTTACAAGGGGATGGGGACGAGCAGTACTTC. Its protein is CSLQGDGDEQYF.

At least ten counts were recorded for this clonotype. The chain carries TRBV4-3 and TRBJ2-1; D possibly matches TRBD1 or TRBD2 (5 bases each). Germline assignment: CDR1 LGHNA and CDR2 YSLEER. There are 15 residues in the CDR3. V lost 0 bases to trimming and J lost 2 bases, with 8 bases between them. The CDR3 sequence is CASSQEGVAYNEQFF. The CDR3 DNA sequence: TGCGCCAGCAGCCAAGAGGGGGTGGCCTACAATGAGCAGTTCTTC.

This clonotype has at least ten counts. The chain employs TRBV29-1 and TRBJ1-1, with a weak D call TRBD1 (5 bases). The germline V and J ends were trimmed by 7 bases and 6 bases, with 18 bases remaining between them. The CDR3 is 13 amino acids. CDR1 is SQVTM, CDR2 ANQGSEA, per germline. CDR3 protein: CSASPQRGAEAFF. In nucleotides, the CDR3 is TGCAGCGCATCACCCCAGAGAGGGGCTGAAGCTTTCTTT.

This clonotype has a count of ten or more. The rearrangement uses TRBV7-3 and TRBJ1-2; TRBD1 matches 7 bases. The germline V gene encodes CDR1 SGHTA and CDR2 FQGTGA. V gave up 2 bases and J gave up 7 bases; unmatched junction bases: 4. There are 13 residues in the CDR3. The CDR3 region has the DNA TGTGCCAGCAGCTTATCGACAGGGTCTGGCTACACCTTC. It specifies CASSLSTGSGYTF.

This clonotype was seen many times. The V and J genes are TRBV5-6 and TRBJ2-2; D not resolved. V was cut by 0 bases and J by 6 bases, with 9 bases left in between. Per germline, CDR1 SGHDT and CDR2 YYEEEE. The CDR3 sequence is 14 residues long. CDR3 coding DNA: TGTGCCAGCAGCTTGGAAATGTCAGCCGGGGAGCTGTTTTTT. As protein: CASSLEMSAGELFF.

This clonotype was counted many times. V is TRBV5-1 and J is TRBJ1-1; TRBD1 matches at 8 bases. This CDR3 spans 14 amino acids. Germline CDR1 and CDR2: SGHRS and YFSETQ. Trimming at V came to 0 bases and at J to 5 bases, leaving 3 bases not matched to a gene. The chain's CDR3 is CASSLVGTGTEAFF. The CDR3, as DNA: TGCGCCAGCAGCTTGGTTGGGACAGGAACTGAAGCTTTCTTT.

This clonotype was seen ten or more times. The genes are TRBV7-2 and TRBJ2-7, with D tentatively TRBD2 (6 bases). The germline CDR1 and CDR2 sequences are SGHTA and FQGNSA. Trimming shortened V by 5 bases and J by 2 bases, and 10 bases separated the two germline ends. The CDR3 consists of 13 residues. CDR3 coding DNA: TGTGCCAGCAGCCCCCGGGAGCCCTACGAGCAGTACTTC. The encoded protein is CASSPREPYEQYF.

The table lists this clonotype with many counts. The V call is TRBV5-1, the J call TRBJ2-7, with 11 bases matching TRBD1. The CDR3 is 14 amino acids. V lost 3 bases and J lost 4; bases outside the gene matches: 3. Germline CDR1 SGHRS, CDR2 YFSETQ. The CDR3 DNA is TGCGCCAGCAGCTCATGGGACAGGGGGTACGAGCAGTACTTC. Translation: CASSSWDRGYEQYF.

J is TRBJ2-5 and V is TRBV6-6; 7 bases are a match to TRBD2. This CDR3 has 13 amino acids. Germline V gene lookup returns CDR1 MNHNY and CDR2 SVGAGI (reference sequence). Trimming cost V 11 bases and J 5 bases; bases outside gene matches: 11. The CDR3: CAGTSSGEETQYF. The CDR3 DNA reads TGTGCCGGGACTTCTAGCGGAGAGGAGACCCAGTACTTC.

This clonotype showed up many times. The chain couples TRBV7-2 to TRBJ2-5, with D unclear. This CDR3 comprises 14 residues. V lost 1 base and J lost 2, with 8 bases in between. CDR1 is SGHTA, CDR2 FQGNSA, per germline. CDR3 sequence (DNA): TGTGCCAGCAGCTTAGACCTCATACAAGAGACCCAGTACTTC. The encoded protein is CASSLDLIQETQYF.

This clonotype has a count of ten or more. The rearrangement uses TRBV5-1 and TRBJ1-2; 7 bases fit TRBD1. The V and J ends lost 2 bases and 8 bases, in that order; junction bases with no gene match: 12. Germline CDR1 reads SGHRS; CDR2 reads YFSETQ. This CDR3 comprises 15 residues. In nucleotides, the CDR3 is TGCGCCAGCAGCTTAGGACAGGCGGCCGACGTAGGCTACACCTTC. Translating it yields CASSLGQAADVGYTF.